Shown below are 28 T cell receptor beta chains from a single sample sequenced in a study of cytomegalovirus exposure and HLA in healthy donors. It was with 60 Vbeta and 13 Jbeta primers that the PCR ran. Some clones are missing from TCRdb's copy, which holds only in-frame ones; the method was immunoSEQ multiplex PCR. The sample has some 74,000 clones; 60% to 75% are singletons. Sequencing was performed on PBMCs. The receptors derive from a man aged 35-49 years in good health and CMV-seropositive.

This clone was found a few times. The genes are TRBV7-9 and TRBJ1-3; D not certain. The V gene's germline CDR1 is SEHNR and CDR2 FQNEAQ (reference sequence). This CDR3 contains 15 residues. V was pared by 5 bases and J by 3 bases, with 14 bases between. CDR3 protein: CASSREVGDGNTIYF. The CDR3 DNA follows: TGTGCCAGCAGCCGAGAGGTCGGGGATGGAAACACCATATATTTT.

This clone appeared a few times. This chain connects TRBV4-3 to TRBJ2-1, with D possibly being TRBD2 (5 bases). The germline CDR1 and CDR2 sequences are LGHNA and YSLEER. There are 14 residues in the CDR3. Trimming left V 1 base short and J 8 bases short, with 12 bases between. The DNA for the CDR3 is TGCGCCAGCAGCCAAGGGAGAGGGTATTATGAGCAGTTCTTC. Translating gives CASSQGRGYYEQFF.

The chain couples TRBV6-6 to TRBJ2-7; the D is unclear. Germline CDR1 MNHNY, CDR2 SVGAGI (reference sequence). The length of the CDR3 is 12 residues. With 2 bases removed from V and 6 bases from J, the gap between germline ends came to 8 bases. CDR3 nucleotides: TGTGCCAGCAGTTACGCAGGAACCGAGCAGTACTTC. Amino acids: CASSYAGTEQYF.

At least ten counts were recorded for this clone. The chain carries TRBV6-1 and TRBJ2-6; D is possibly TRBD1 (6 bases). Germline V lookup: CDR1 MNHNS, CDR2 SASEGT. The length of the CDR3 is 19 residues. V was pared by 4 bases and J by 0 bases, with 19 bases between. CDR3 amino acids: CASSGPEPGQLSGANVLTF. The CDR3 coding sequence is TGTGCCAGCAGTGGCCCCGAGCCGGGACAACTCTCTGGGGCCAACGTCCTGACTTTC.

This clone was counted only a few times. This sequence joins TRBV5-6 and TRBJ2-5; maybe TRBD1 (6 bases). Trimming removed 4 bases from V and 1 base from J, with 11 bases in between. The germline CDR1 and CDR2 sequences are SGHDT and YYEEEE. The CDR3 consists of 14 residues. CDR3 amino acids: CASSPGHLQETQYF. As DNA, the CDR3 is TGTGCCAGCAGCCCGGGACACCTCCAAGAGACCCAGTACTTC.

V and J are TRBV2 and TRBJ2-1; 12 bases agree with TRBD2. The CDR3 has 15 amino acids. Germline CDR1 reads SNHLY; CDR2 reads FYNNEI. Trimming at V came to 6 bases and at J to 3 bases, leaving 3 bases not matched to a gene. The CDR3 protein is CASRRTSGNYNEQFF. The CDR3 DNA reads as TGTGCCAGCAGGAGGACTAGCGGGAACTACAATGAGCAGTTCTTC.

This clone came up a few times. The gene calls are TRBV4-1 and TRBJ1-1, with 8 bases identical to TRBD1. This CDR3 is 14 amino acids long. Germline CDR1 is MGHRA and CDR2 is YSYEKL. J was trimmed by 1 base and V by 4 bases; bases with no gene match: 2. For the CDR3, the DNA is TGCGCCAGCAGCCGGGGACAGGCGAACACTGAAGCTTTCTTT. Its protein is CASSRGQANTEAFF.

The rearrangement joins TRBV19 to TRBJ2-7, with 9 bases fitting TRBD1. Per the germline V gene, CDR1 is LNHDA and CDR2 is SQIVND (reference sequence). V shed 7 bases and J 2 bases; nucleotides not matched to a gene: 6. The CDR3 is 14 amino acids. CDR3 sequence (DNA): TGTGCCAGTAAGGAAGGGACAGGGACCTACGAGCAGTACTTC. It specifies CASKEGTGTYEQYF.

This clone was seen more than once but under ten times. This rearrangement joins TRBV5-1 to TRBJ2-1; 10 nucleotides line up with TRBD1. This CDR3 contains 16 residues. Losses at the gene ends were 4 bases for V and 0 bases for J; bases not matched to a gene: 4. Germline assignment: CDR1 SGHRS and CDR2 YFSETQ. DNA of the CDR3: TGCGCCAGCAGCGTCCGGACAGGGGGCTCCTACAATGAGCAGTTCTTC. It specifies CASSVRTGGSYNEQFF.

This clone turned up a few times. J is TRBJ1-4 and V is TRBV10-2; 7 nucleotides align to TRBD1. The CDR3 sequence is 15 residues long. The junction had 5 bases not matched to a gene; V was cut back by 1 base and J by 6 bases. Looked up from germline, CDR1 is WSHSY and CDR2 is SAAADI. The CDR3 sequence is CASSELRGRYEKLFF. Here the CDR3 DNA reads TGCGCCAGCAGTGAGTTGAGGGGGCGTTATGAAAAACTGTTTTTT.

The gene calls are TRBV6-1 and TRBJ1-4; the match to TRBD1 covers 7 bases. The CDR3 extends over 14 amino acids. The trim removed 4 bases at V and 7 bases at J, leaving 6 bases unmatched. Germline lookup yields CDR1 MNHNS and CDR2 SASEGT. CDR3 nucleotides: TGTGCCAGCAGTGCGAACAGGGGTCTTGAAAAACTGTTTTTT. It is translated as CASSANRGLEKLFF.

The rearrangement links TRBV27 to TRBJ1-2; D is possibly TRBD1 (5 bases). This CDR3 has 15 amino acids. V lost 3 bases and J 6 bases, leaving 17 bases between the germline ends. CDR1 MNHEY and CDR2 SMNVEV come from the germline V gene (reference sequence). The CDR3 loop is CASSFSSSGSDGYTF. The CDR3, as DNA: TGTGCCAGCAGTTTCTCGAGTTCAGGGTCCGATGGCTACACCTTC.

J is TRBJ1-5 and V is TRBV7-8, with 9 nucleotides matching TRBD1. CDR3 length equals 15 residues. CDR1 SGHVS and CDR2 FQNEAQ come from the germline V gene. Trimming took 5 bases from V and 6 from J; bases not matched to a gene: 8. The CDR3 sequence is CASSPSNRGPQPQHF. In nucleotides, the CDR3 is TGTGCCAGCAGCCCGAGCAACAGGGGGCCTCAGCCCCAGCATTTT. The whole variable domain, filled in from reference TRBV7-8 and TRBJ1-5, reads GAGVSQSPRYKVAKRGQDVALRCDPISGHVSLFWYQQALGQGPEFLTYFQNEAQLDKSGLPSDRFFAERPEGSVSTLKIQRTQQEDSAVYLCASSPSNRGPQPQHFGDGTRLSIL.

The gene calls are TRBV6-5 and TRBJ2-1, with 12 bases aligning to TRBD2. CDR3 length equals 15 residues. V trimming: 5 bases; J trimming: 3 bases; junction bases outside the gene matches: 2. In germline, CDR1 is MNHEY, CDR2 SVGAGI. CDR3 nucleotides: TGTGCCAGCAGTCCTAGCGGGGGGGTCTACAATGAGCAGTTCTTC. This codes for CASSPSGGVYNEQFF.

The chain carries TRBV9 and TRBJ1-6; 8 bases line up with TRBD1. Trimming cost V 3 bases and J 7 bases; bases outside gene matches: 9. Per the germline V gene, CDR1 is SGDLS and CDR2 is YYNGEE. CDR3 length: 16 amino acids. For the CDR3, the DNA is TGTGCCAGCAGCGAAAACCGGGACAGGTTAAATTCACCCCTCCACTTT. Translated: CASSENRDRLNSPLHF. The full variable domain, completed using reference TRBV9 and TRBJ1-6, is DSGVTQTPKHLITATGQRVTLRCSPRSGDLSVYWYQQSLDQGLQFLIQYYNGEERAKGNILERFSAQQFPDLHSELNLSSLELGDSALYFCASSENRDRLNSPLHFGNGTRLTVT.

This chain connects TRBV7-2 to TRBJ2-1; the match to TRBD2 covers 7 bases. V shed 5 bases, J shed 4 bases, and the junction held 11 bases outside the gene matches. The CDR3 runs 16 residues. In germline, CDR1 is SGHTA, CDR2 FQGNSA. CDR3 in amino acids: CASSRPGTIKYNEQFF. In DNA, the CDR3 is TGTGCCAGCAGCCGCCCCGGGACTATCAAATACAATGAGCAGTTCTTC.

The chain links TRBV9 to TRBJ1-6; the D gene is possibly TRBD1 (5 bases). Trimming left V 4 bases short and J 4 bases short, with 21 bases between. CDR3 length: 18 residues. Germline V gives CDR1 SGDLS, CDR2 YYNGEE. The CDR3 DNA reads TGTGCCAGCAGCTCCCCTCCTGGGGGGACGGATTATAATTCACCCCTCCACTTT. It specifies CASSSPPGGTDYNSPLHF.

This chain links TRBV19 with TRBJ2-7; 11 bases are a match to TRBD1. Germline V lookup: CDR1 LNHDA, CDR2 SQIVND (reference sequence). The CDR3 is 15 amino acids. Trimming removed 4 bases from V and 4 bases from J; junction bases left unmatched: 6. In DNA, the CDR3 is TGTGCCAGTAGTAAAGGACAGGGGGCTTCTTACGAGCAGTACTTC. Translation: CASSKGQGASYEQYF.

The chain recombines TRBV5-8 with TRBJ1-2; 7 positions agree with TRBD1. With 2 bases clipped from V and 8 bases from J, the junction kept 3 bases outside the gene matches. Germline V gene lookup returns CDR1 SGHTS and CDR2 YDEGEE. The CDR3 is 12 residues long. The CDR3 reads CASSFDRDGYTF. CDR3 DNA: TGTGCCAGCAGCTTTGACAGGGACGGCTACACCTTC.

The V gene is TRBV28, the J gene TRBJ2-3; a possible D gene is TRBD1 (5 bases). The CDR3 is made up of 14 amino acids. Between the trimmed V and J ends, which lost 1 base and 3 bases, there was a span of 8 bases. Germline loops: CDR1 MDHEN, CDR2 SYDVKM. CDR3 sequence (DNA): TGTGCCAGCAGTTTATCAGGGATAACAGATACGCAGTATTTT. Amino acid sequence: CASSLSGITDTQYF.

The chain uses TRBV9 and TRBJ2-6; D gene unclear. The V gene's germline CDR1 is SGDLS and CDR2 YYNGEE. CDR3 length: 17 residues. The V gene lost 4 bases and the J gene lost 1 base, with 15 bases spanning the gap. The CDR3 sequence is CASSPRLQISGANVLTF. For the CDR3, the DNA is TGTGCCAGCAGCCCACGGCTACAGATTTCTGGGGCCAACGTCCTGACTTTC.

The CDR3 DNA reads TGTGCCAGCAGCCTACAGGCCGCCACGCCCTACGAGCAGTACTTC. As protein: CASSLQAATPYEQYF. The rearrangement joins TRBV7-9 to TRBJ2-7; perhaps TRBD1 as D (5 bases). The CDR3 consists of 15 residues. CDR1 and CDR2 from the germline V gene are SEHNR and FQNEAQ (reference sequence). Deletions cut 5 bases from V and 2 bases from J, with 16 bases between.

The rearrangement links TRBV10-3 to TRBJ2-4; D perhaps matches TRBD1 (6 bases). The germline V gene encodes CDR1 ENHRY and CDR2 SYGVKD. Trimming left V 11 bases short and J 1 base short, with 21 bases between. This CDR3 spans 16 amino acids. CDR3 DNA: TGTGCCGCAGGCTATACAGGGAATGGGGCCAAAAACATTCAGTACTTC. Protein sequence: CAAGYTGNGAKNIQYF.

The CDR3 region is CASREGGSDEQFF. Written as DNA, the CDR3 is TGCGCCAGCAGGGAGGGGGGGAGCGATGAGCAGTTCTTC. This sequence joins TRBV10-2 and TRBJ2-1; D may be TRBD2 (7 bases). The CDR3 covers 13 residues. Germline CDR1 WSHSY, CDR2 SAAADI. Between the trimmed V and J ends, which lost 6 bases and 8 bases, there was a span of 14 bases.

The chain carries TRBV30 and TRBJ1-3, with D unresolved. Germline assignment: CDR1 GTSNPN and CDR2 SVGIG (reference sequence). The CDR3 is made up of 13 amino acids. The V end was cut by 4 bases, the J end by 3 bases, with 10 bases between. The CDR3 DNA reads TGTGCCTGGACCGGGGATATTGGAAACACCATATATTTT. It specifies CAWTGDIGNTIYF.

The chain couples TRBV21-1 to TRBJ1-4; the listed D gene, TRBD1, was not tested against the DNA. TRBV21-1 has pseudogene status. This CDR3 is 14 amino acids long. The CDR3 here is CASSNRGPNEKLFF. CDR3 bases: TGTGCCAGCAGCAATAGGGGGCCCAATGAAAAACTGTTTTTT.

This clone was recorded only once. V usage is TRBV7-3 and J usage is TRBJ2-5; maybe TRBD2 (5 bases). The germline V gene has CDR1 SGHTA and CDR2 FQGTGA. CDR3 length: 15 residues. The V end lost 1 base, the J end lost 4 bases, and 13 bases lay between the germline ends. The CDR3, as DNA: TGTGCCAGCAGCTTAAGCCCCCACGAGGGAGAGACCCAGTACTTC. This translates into CASSLSPHEGETQYF. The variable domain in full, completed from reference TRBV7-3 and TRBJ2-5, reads GAGVSQTPSNKVTEKGKYVELRCDPISGHTALYWYRQSLGQGPEFLIYFQGTGAADDSGLPNDRFFAVRPEGSVSTLKIQRTERGDSAVYLCASSLSPHEGETQYFGPGTRLLVL.

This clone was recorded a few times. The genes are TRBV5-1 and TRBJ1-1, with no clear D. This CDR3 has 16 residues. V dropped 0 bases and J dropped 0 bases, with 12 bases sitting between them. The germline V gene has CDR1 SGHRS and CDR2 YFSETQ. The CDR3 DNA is TGCGCCAGCAGCTTGGAGCGCGGCATGGTGAACACTGAAGCTTTCTTT. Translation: CASSLERGMVNTEAFF.